These 27 T cell receptor beta chains share one sample of origin, sequenced in a study of shared clonotypes between healthy human individuals (dated by TCRdb to the early 2020s). Library preparation employed the immunoSEQ multiplex PCR assay. In TCRdb, the immuneACCESS table is reduced to in-frame sequences with V and J assigned. These tables do not hold every clone; where another copy was compared, an unresolved V gene accounts for under half, and the others remain unexplained. Across this sample there are roughly 2.2 million clones, with 85% to 95% seen only once. Around 0.4% of the sample is held by the ten biggest clonotypes. The source material was naive CD4+ T cells from PBMCs. This specimen's cell subset or site label, interpreted: CD45RA+ positively selected. The receptors come from a man aged 18 to 30 in good health. Some clones in this sample may be carry-over from other donors' samples.

The J gene is TRBJ2-1, the V gene TRBV5-1, with D maybe TRBD1 (6 bases). This CDR3 is built from 15 residues. Germline V lookup: CDR1 SGHRS, CDR2 YFSETQ. The V end was cut by 2 bases, the J end by 6 bases, with 15 bases between. This chain's CDR3 is CASSLSPRGGNEQFF. The CDR3 DNA reads as TGCGCCAGCAGCTTATCGCCCAGAGGGGGCAATGAGCAGTTCTTC.

The chain links TRBV5-8 to TRBJ2-1; 10 nucleotides line up with TRBD2. V was clipped by 2 bases and J by 15 bases; unmatched bases: 11. The germline V gene has CDR1 SGHTS and CDR2 YDEGEE. This CDR3 is built from 14 residues. The CDR3 DNA reads as TGTGCCAGCAGCTTTCGGGCCGCTAGCGGGAGAGTGTTCTTC. It yields the protein CASSFRAASGRVFF.

This rearrangement joins TRBV29-1 to TRBJ2-5; D may be TRBD2 (5 bases). V was cut by 3 bases and J by 5 bases, with 13 bases left in between. CDR3 length equals 13 residues. From germline, CDR1 is SQVTM and CDR2 ANQGSEA. This chain's CDR3 is CSVESPAAETQYF. CDR3 sequence (DNA): TGCAGCGTTGAGTCCCCAGCGGCGGAGACCCAGTACTTC.

This chain links TRBV4-1 with TRBJ1-1, with D maybe TRBD1 (5 bases). Per germline, CDR1 MGHRA and CDR2 YSYEKL. V dropped 0 bases and J dropped 6 bases, with 26 bases sitting between them. This CDR3 is 19 amino acids long. CDR3 sequence reads: CASSQDEQFRAGSGSEAFF. In DNA form, the CDR3 reads TGCGCCAGCAGCCAAGATGAACAGTTTCGGGCAGGGTCGGGGTCTGAAGCTTTCTTT.

Of note for this clone: The same CDR3 also results from other DNA sequences found in this sample. The rearrangement links TRBV9 to TRBJ2-4; D not resolved. V lost 0 bases to trimming and J lost 0 bases, with 7 bases between them. Germline lookup yields CDR1 SGDLS and CDR2 YYNGEE. The CDR3 covers 15 residues. In DNA form, the CDR3 reads TGTGCCAGCAGCGTAGGAGGAGAAGCCAAAAACATTCAGTACTTC. Protein sequence: CASSVGGEAKNIQYF.

This rearrangement joins TRBV5-1 to TRBJ2-1, with 7 bases fitting TRBD2. CDR1 and CDR2 from the germline V gene are SGHRS and YFSETQ. The CDR3 is made up of 21 amino acids. The J segment lost 0 bases and the V segment lost 4 bases, leaving 22 bases of the junction unmatched. The CDR3 sequence: CASSPGVAGVLKDSSYNEQFF. CDR3 DNA sequence: TGCGCCAGCAGCCCCGGTGTTGCGGGAGTCCTAAAAGACTCCTCCTACAATGAGCAGTTCTTC.

This chain joins TRBV25-1 and TRBJ2-1, with TRBD2 identical over 10 bases. V shed 6 bases and J 1 base; nucleotides not matched to a gene: 6. This CDR3 region has 16 residues. CDR1 and CDR2 from the germline V gene are MGHDK and SYGVNS. CDR3 in DNA: TGTGCCAGCAGGTCTAGCGGGAGTGGTTCCTACAATGAGCAGTTCTTC. It specifies CASRSSGSGSYNEQFF. Together with reference TRBV25-1 and TRBJ2-1, the CDR3 gives the full variable domain: EADIYQTPRYLVIGTGKKITLECSQTMGHDKMYWYQQDPGMELHLIHYSYGVNSTEKGDLSSESTVSRIRTEHFPLTLESARPSHTSQYLCASRSSGSGSYNEQFFGPGTRLTVL.

The chain is built from TRBV10-3 and TRBJ1-4; no clear D. The CDR3 runs 13 residues. Germline CDR1 reads ENHRY; CDR2 reads SYGVKD. Trimming removed 3 bases from V and 8 bases from J, with 10 bases in between. CDR3 loop: CAISDFVSEKLFF. The CDR3, as DNA: TGTGCCATCAGTGATTTCGTGAGCGAAAAACTGTTTTTT.

The chain is built from TRBV7-3 and TRBJ2-7, with 7 nucleotides matching TRBD1. CDR1 is SGHTA and CDR2 is FQGTGA in the germline V gene. The CDR3 consists of 15 residues. With 4 bases clipped from V and 5 bases from J, the junction kept 11 bases outside the gene matches. CDR3 loop: CASSSPTGSIDEQYF. In DNA form, the CDR3 reads TGTGCCAGCAGCTCCCCGACAGGGAGTATCGACGAGCAGTACTTC.

The CDR3 is CASRARTADTQYF. The CDR3 bases are TGTGCCAGCAGGGCCAGGACCGCAGATACGCAGTATTTT. The V gene is TRBV6-1, the J gene TRBJ2-3; no clear D. The V gene lost 6 bases and the J gene lost 4 bases, with 11 bases spanning the gap. Germline V CDR1 and CDR2: MNHNS, SASEGT. The length of the CDR3 is 13 residues.

The V and J genes are TRBV28 and TRBJ2-7; D gene uncertain. V lost 6 bases to trimming and J lost 4 bases, with 19 bases between them. Germline V gene lookup returns CDR1 MDHEN and CDR2 SYDVKM. The CDR3 consists of 15 residues. In nucleotides, the CDR3 is TGTGCCAGCAGCGAGGCCCCAACAGAAGCGTACGAGCAGTACTTC. This codes for CASSEAPTEAYEQYF.

The chain couples TRBV5-1 to TRBJ2-1; 9 positions agree with TRBD1. The V gene end was trimmed by 4 bases and the J gene end by 6 bases; junction bases not matched to a gene: 17. Germline values: CDR1 SGHRS, CDR2 YFSETQ. The CDR3 contains 18 residues. The chain's CDR3 is CASSHTGQGTPLINEQFF. In DNA form, the CDR3 reads TGCGCCAGCAGCCATACGGGACAGGGTACCCCGTTGATCAATGAGCAGTTCTTC.

The gene calls are TRBV28 and TRBJ2-3, with 11 bases identical to TRBD1. The germline CDR1 and CDR2 sequences are MDHEN and SYDVKM. This CDR3 has 15 residues. The junction had 13 bases not matched to a gene; V was cut back by 3 bases and J by 14 bases. In DNA, the CDR3 is TGTGCCAGCAGTTTGGAGGACAGGGGGCTACTGGGCTGGTATTTT. Translating gives CASSLEDRGLLGWYF.

V usage is TRBV28 and J usage is TRBJ1-2, with D tentatively TRBD1 (5 bases). The length of the CDR3 is 14 residues. The germline gives CDR1 MDHEN, CDR2 SYDVKM. Between the trimmed V and J ends, which lost 7 bases and 4 bases, there was a span of 16 bases. Written as DNA, the CDR3 is TGTGCCAGCACCTCGGCCCCGGGGGGCTATGGCTACACCTTC. Its translation: CASTSAPGGYGYTF.

The chain couples TRBV28 to TRBJ2-7, with D perhaps given as TRBD1 or TRBD2 (6 bases each). The CDR3 contains 14 residues. CDR1 and CDR2 (germline): MDHEN, SYDVKM. V shed 2 bases and J shed 3 bases, with 11 bases lying between them. CDR3: CASSLGGHLYEQYF. The CDR3 nucleotides are TGTGCCAGCAGTTTAGGGGGGCACCTCTACGAGCAGTACTTC.

Concerning this clone: At the DNA level, this CDR3 is encoded by other sequences in the same sample as well. The chain is built from TRBV9 and TRBJ2-3, with D perhaps matching TRBD2 (6 bases). The CDR3 runs 15 residues. Germline lookup yields CDR1 SGDLS and CDR2 YYNGEE. With 2 bases removed from V and 0 bases from J, the gap between germline ends came to 10 bases. CDR3 protein: CASSVQRASTDTQYF. DNA for the CDR3: TGTGCCAGCAGCGTTCAGCGGGCCAGCACAGATACGCAGTATTTT.

V and J are TRBV2 and TRBJ1-5; D gene ambiguous. CDR1 is SNHLY, CDR2 FYNNEI, per germline. The V and J ends lost 0 bases and 0 bases respectively, with 12 bases between them. The CDR3 sequence is 17 residues long. CDR3 nucleotides: TGTGCCAGCAGTGAAGCGCAGCGGCCACTTAGCAATCAGCCCCAGCATTTT. Protein product: CASSEAQRPLSNQPQHF. The full variable domain, its missing parts supplied by reference TRBV2 and TRBJ1-5, is EPEVTQTPSHQVTQMGQEVILRCVPISNHLYFYWYRQILGQKVEFLVSFYNNEISEKSEIFDDQFSVERPDGSNFTLKIRSTKLEDSAMYFCASSEAQRPLSNQPQHFGDGTRLSIL.

V and J are TRBV19 and TRBJ2-1; the match to TRBD2 covers 7 bases. Germline V gene data show CDR1 as LNHDA and CDR2 as SQIVND (reference sequence). V lost 4 bases, J lost 7 bases, and 10 bases stayed unmatched. The CDR3 sequence is 15 residues long. As DNA, the CDR3 is TGTGCCAGTAGTACCGGACTAGGGTTGGGGAATGAGCAGTTCTTC. Protein sequence: CASSTGLGLGNEQFF.

This clone has only one observation. The chain is built from TRBV7-2 and TRBJ1-1; TRBD1 is a possible D gene (5 bases). The germline V gene encodes CDR1 SGHTA and CDR2 FQGNSA. This CDR3 spans 14 amino acids. V lost 5 bases, J lost 2 bases, and 12 bases lay in between. CDR3 DNA: TGTGCCAGCAGCGTATCAAGGGGTAACACTGAAGCTTTCTTT. Residues: CASSVSRGNTEAFF.

This clone was seen only once. The chain employs TRBV7-9 and TRBJ1-2, with TRBD1 as a possible D gene (5 bases). Trimming left V 2 bases short and J 8 bases short, with 15 bases between. The CDR3 extends over 14 amino acids. CDR1 SEHNR and CDR2 FQNEAQ come from the germline V gene (reference sequence). The DNA of the CDR3 is TGTGCCAGCAGCTTATTAGGGACTAACGAGGGCTACACCTTC. Residues: CASSLLGTNEGYTF.

The genes are TRBV30 and TRBJ2-7; TRBD2 aligns across 14 bases. CDR1 is GTSNPN and CDR2 is SVGIG in the germline V gene (reference sequence). V gave up 1 base and J gave up 6 bases; unmatched junction bases: 8. The CDR3 loop spans 16 amino acids. In DNA form, the CDR3 reads TGTGCCTGGAGTGAGCCGGGACTAGCGGGAGAGGGCGAGCAGTACTTC. Its protein product is CAWSEPGLAGEGEQYF.

The rearrangement joins TRBV7-2 to TRBJ2-7; 10 nucleotides line up with TRBD1. The ends lost 5 bases at V and 4 bases at J; junction bases unmatched: 8. The CDR3 consists of 15 residues. Germline V gives CDR1 SGHTA, CDR2 FQGNSA. The CDR3 sequence: CASSHGGTGDYEQYF. The CDR3 region has the DNA TGTGCCAGCAGCCATGGCGGGACAGGGGATTACGAGCAGTACTTC.

This rearrangement joins TRBV28 to TRBJ2-3, with a possible D match to TRBD2 (5 bases). The CDR3 has 14 residues. V lost 6 bases, J lost 4 bases, and 14 bases lay in between. Per the germline V gene, CDR1 is MDHEN and CDR2 is SYDVKM. CDR3 coding DNA: TGTGCCAGCAGGCGGACTCGGTGGCCAGATACGCAGTATTTT. This gives the protein CASRRTRWPDTQYF.

The chain couples TRBV9 to TRBJ2-7; D gene unclear. This CDR3 has 14 residues. CDR1 is SGDLS, CDR2 YYNGEE, per germline. The ends were cut back, 0 bases at V and 3 bases at J, with 10 bases in the middle. This chain's CDR3 is CASSVGRDGYEQYF. The CDR3 bases are TGTGCCAGCAGCGTAGGAAGGGATGGCTACGAGCAGTACTTC.

The V call is TRBV6-5, the J call TRBJ2-7, with D possibly TRBD2 on 5 matching bases. CDR1 and CDR2 (germline): MNHEY, SVGAGI. CDR3 length equals 15 residues. Trimming stripped 6 bases from V and 1 base from J, with 16 bases between. In nucleotides, the CDR3 is TGTGCCAGCAGGAGGGAAAGCCGCCTATCCTACGAGCAGTACTTC. Translation gives CASRRESRLSYEQYF.

The rearrangement uses TRBV11-3 and TRBJ1-2; D ambiguous. The CDR3 has 13 residues. Looked up from germline, CDR1 is SGHNT and CDR2 is YENEEA. Trimming removed 1 base from V and 2 bases from J, with 5 bases in between. This chain's CDR3 is CASSLVQNYGYTF. CDR3 nucleotides: TGTGCCAGCAGCTTAGTTCAGAACTATGGCTACACCTTC.

The chain is built from TRBV23-1 and TRBJ2-2, with TRBD1 matching over 10 bases. TRBV23-1 carries the ORF label, with uncertain function. Trimming took 4 bases from V and 3 from J; bases not matched to a gene: 11. This CDR3 has 18 amino acids. CDR3 amino acids: CASSPMREGTGDTGELFF. The CDR3 DNA sequence: TGCGCCAGCAGTCCTATGCGAGAAGGGACAGGGGACACCGGGGAGCTGTTTTTT.